This T cell receptor (beta chain) originates from a study of Graves' ophthalmopathy and Graves' hyperthyroidism. Germline lookup yields CDR1 LNHDA and CDR2 SQIVND (reference sequence). J lost 5 bases, V lost 5 bases, and 8 bases had no gene match. The CDR3 spans 15 residues. Amplified material comprised TCR beta CDR3 regions derived from RNA transcripts. Scientists carried out first-round RT-PCR using HTBI primers and then a second-round multiplex PCR. TCRdb re-derived calls from the multiplex PCR reads in MiXCR, one entry per CDR3 protein. The top ten clones hold more than 2.5% of a sample with approximately 640,000 distinct CDR3 sequences, about two fifths of them seen once. In its sample, this clonotype was seen many times.

Sequenced input: peripheral blood. This chain links TRBV19 with TRBJ2-5, with 10 positions matching TRBD2. This TCR was sampled from an adult man with Graves' ophthalmopathy. The CDR3 loop is CASSAPSGSWETQYF. CDR3 nucleotide sequence: TGTGCCAGTAGTGCCCCTAGCGGGAGCTGGGAGACCCAGTACTTC.